This TCR beta chain emerged from a study of control samples from healthy donors and cancer patients. The germline V and J ends were trimmed by 2 bases and 7 bases, with 11 bases remaining between them. The germline gives CDR1 KGHSH, CDR2 LQKENI. The CDR3 runs 13 residues. Data came from immunoSEQ multiplex PCR; TCRdb stores just in-frame clones and leaves some out. The sample holds some 20,000 clones, more than 75% seen once. The source of this sequence is a woman aged 60-75 years with head and neck cancer. This rearrangement joins TRBV18 to TRBJ1-2; the D gene is possibly TRBD1 (6 bases). The sequenced sample was PBMCs. CDR3 residues: CASSPAGAGGYTF. The CDR3 nucleotides are TGTGCCAGCTCACCAGCAGGGGCGGGTGGCTACACCTTC.